This TCR beta chain was sequenced for a study of human T cells and chemical hapten exposure. Overall study: There were weekly diphenylcyclopropenone doses to the scalp for patients throughout the roughly 25-week study.

Noted time point: patch test 1, 2 weeks after DPC sensitization. Treatment in this sample: therapeutic diphenylcyclopropenone sensitization with weekly scalp DPC. The donor pool consisted of alopecia patients aged 18 to 70 years, considered suitable for DPC. TCRdb analysed the RACE reads with MiXCR anew, one entry per CDR3 protein. The table shows 75,000 to 95,000 distinct CDR3 sequences, with approximately 12% occurring only once. The CDR3 totals 13 residues. CDR1 is SQVTM and CDR2 is ANQGSEA in the germline V gene. V was trimmed by 5 bases and J by 0 bases, leaving 8 bases between them. The table lists this clonotype with a few counts.

The specimen was whole blood, collected in connection with sensitization to the hapten diphenylcyclopropenone (DPC). This receptor was identified in a woman in her sixties with alopecia areata. Some clones in this sample may be carry-over from other donors' samples. This chain connects TRBV29-1 to TRBJ1-3; no clear D gene. The CDR3 here is CSVYTVSGNTIYF. In DNA, the CDR3 is TGCAGCGTTTATACAGTCTCTGGAAACACCATATATTTT.